This record concerns one TCR beta chain sequence. The germline V gene has CDR1 MNHNS and CDR2 SASEGT. There are 11 residues in the CDR3. V was shortened by 6 bases and J by 7 bases, with 6 bases between the two germline ends. The assay was immunoSEQ multiplex PCR, and TCRdb's table has in-frame clones only and misses some. The table records approximately 2,300,000 clones, 80% to 95% of them present only once. These data originate in a study of shared clonotypes between healthy human individuals. This sequence originates from a man younger than 35 in good health. Some clones in this sample may be carry-over from other donors' samples. Material for sequencing was naive CD4+ T cells from PBMCs. Noted subset: CD45RA+ positively selected. The V and J genes are TRBV6-1 and TRBJ2-2; possibly TRBD1 or TRBD2 for D (5 bases each). DNA for the CDR3: TGTGCCAGCAGGAGGGGCGGGGAGCTGTTTTTT. Its protein product is CASRRGGELFF.